One and the same sample provided the 17 T cell receptor beta chains below, sequenced in a study of OX40 agonist ivuxolimab in advanced cancers. The assay was immunoSEQ multiplex PCR, and TCRdb's table has in-frame clones only and misses some. The sample lists approximately 89,000 clones, around 88% occurring once. The specimen comprised CD4+ or CD8+ T cells sorted from blood, sampled in a trial of the OX40 agonist ivuxolimab. The receptor set was obtained from an adult with an advanced solid tumor such as melanoma, head and neck, liver or kidney cancer.

J is TRBJ1-4 and V is TRBV7-2; D gene uncertain. CDR3 size: 13 residues. The V end was cut by 5 bases, the J end by 3 bases, with 7 bases between. Germline V lookup: CDR1 SGHTA, CDR2 FQGNSA. The DNA for the CDR3 is TGTGCCAGCAGCCCGATGCCTAATGAAAAACTGTTTTTT. Translating gives CASSPMPNEKLFF.

The rearrangement uses TRBV18 and TRBJ2-3, with D possibly TRBD2 on 6 matching bases. The CDR3 sequence is 15 residues long. Germline assignment: CDR1 KGHSH and CDR2 LQKENI. Trimming removed 5 bases at V and 2 bases at J, with 14 bases between. DNA of the CDR3: TGTGCCAGCTCAGGGCTAGCGCAAAACACAGATACGCAGTATTTT. This sequence encodes CASSGLAQNTDTQYF.

The rearrangement uses TRBV7-2 and TRBJ2-5; D possibly corresponds to TRBD1 (6 bases). Per the germline V gene, CDR1 is SGHTA and CDR2 is FQGNSA. The ends were cut back, 8 bases at V and 2 bases at J, with 18 bases in the middle. The CDR3 totals 15 residues. This chain's CDR3 is CASGQWDTEQETQYF. Here the CDR3 DNA reads TGTGCCAGCGGCCAATGGGACACCGAGCAAGAGACCCAGTACTTC.

This clone came up once. The gene calls are TRBV6-5 and TRBJ1-1, with no clear D. Germline CDR1 reads MNHEY; CDR2 reads SVGAGI. This CDR3 has 14 amino acids. V was shortened by 6 bases and J by 9 bases, with 20 bases between the two germline ends. The CDR3 bases are TGTGCCAGCAGCGATGTCGCAATCGGCCAGCAAGCTTTCTTT. It is translated as CASSDVAIGQQAFF.

The chain couples TRBV6-1 to TRBJ1-5; D not certain. The germline V gene encodes CDR1 MNHNS and CDR2 SASEGT. The ends were cut back, 2 bases at V and 7 bases at J, with 12 bases in the middle. The CDR3 is 14 residues long. The CDR3 region has the DNA TGTGCCAGCAGTGAATCGTGGGGAGGGCAGCCCCAGCATTTT. This codes for CASSESWGGQPQHF.

The count of this clone is one. The chain is built from TRBV10-3 and TRBJ2-1; possibly TRBD2 for D (5 bases). Germline V lookup: CDR1 ENHRY, CDR2 SYGVKD. This CDR3 is built from 16 residues. V gave up 0 bases and J gave up 0 bases, with 9 bases separating them. The CDR3 DNA follows: TGTGCCATCAGTGAGTCAGGGCTAGCCTCCTACAATGAGCAGTTCTTC. Its translation: CAISESGLASYNEQFF.

This sequence joins TRBV11-2 and TRBJ2-1, with 12 bases lining up with TRBD2. This CDR3 has 16 residues. Germline-derived CDR1 and CDR2 are SGHAT and FQNNGV. V trimming: 5 bases; J trimming: 10 bases; junction bases outside the gene matches: 12. CDR3 region: CASSPSGTSGFREQFF. CDR3 sequence (DNA): TGTGCCAGCAGCCCCTCCGGGACTAGCGGGTTTAGGGAGCAGTTCTTC. Filled out from reference TRBV11-2 and TRBJ2-1, the complete variable domain reads EAGVAQSPRYKIIEKRQSVAFWCNPISGHATLYWYQQILGQGPKLLIQFQNNGVVDDSQLPKDRFSAERLKGVDSTLKIQPAKLEDSAVYLCASSPSGTSGFREQFFGPGTRLTVL.

This clone was counted once. Other DNA sequences within the sample encode an identical CDR3. J is TRBJ2-3 and V is TRBV7-2; D gene unclear. The CDR3 contains 12 residues. Trimming shortened V by 3 bases and J by 2 bases, and 3 bases separated the two germline ends. Per the germline V gene, CDR1 is SGHTA and CDR2 is FQGNSA. In DNA form, the CDR3 reads TGTGCCAGCAGCTTGGACACAGATACGCAGTATTTT. It encodes CASSLDTDTQYF. The full variable domain, in which reference TRBV7-2 and TRBJ2-3 provide the parts outside the CDR3, is GAGVSQSPSNKVTEKGKDVELRCDPISGHTALYWYRQSLGQGLEFLIYFQGNSAPDKSGLPSDRFSAERTGGSVSTLTIQRTQQEDSAVYLCASSLDTDTQYFGPGTRLTVL.

This clone is a singleton in its sample. The chain recombines TRBV7-6 with TRBJ1-3; 8 bases are shared with TRBD1. Germline CDR1 reads SGHVS; CDR2 reads FNYEAQ. The CDR3 contains 18 residues. V was pared by 6 bases and J by 0 bases, with 13 bases of the junction left unmatched. CDR3 DNA sequence: TGTGCCAGCAGTGCCGCCGGAGGACAGGGTAACTCTGGAAACACCATATATTTT. It is translated as CASSAAGGQGNSGNTIYF.

The chain is built from TRBV19 and TRBJ2-7; D may correspond to TRBD1 or TRBD2 (5 bases each). V dropped 8 bases and J dropped 2 bases, with 10 bases sitting between them. Germline V gene data show CDR1 as LNHDA and CDR2 as SQIVND (reference sequence). CDR3 length equals 12 residues. The CDR3 here is CASSGATYEQYF. CDR3 nucleotide sequence: TGTGCCAGTTCCGGGGCCACCTACGAGCAGTACTTC.

V gene TRBV11-2 combines with J gene TRBJ2-7; D gene unclear. Germline values: CDR1 SGHAT, CDR2 FQNNGV. The V and J ends lost 1 base and 0 bases respectively, with 7 bases between them. CDR3 length equals 14 residues. The CDR3 DNA reads as TGTGCCAGCAGCTTAGTGGGGTTCTCCTACGAGCAGTACTTC. This codes for CASSLVGFSYEQYF.

The chain carries TRBV6-1 and TRBJ2-7; D assignment may be TRBD1 or TRBD2 (6 bases each). CDR1 and CDR2 (germline): MNHNS, SASEGT. Trimming shortened V by 7 bases and J by 5 bases, and 18 bases separated the two germline ends. The CDR3 spans 14 residues. The CDR3 DNA reads as TGTGCCAGCAAGCCCGGAGGGGGGAGAGACGAGCAGTACTTC. It is translated as CASKPGGGRDEQYF.

The V call is TRBV30, the J call TRBJ2-3; D not certain. The germline V gene has CDR1 GTSNPN and CDR2 SVGIG (reference sequence). The CDR3 loop spans 13 amino acids. Trimming pared 5 bases from V and 0 bases from J, leaving 9 bases between. DNA of the CDR3: TGTGCCTGGGGCGGCTTTAGCACAGATACGCAGTATTTT. Its protein is CAWGGFSTDTQYF.

The chain combines TRBV30 with TRBJ2-1; the D gene is possibly TRBD2 (6 bases). This CDR3 spans 16 amino acids. V shed 5 bases and J shed 5 bases, with 22 bases lying between them. CDR1 is GTSNPN, CDR2 SVGIG, per germline (reference sequence). This CDR3 is CAWEFNAGSKNNEQFF. CDR3 bases: TGTGCCTGGGAATTCAACGCCGGGAGTAAGAACAATGAGCAGTTCTTC.

The CDR3 sequence is CASSRNNHQPQHF. As DNA, the CDR3 is TGTGCCAGCAGTCGAAATAACCATCAGCCCCAGCATTTT. The V call is TRBV2, the J call TRBJ1-5, with no clear D. This CDR3 spans 13 amino acids. V lost 5 bases, J lost 5 bases, and 10 bases lay in between. In germline, CDR1 is SNHLY, CDR2 FYNNEI.

This chain links TRBV19 with TRBJ2-1, with 9 bases that match TRBD2. This CDR3 region has 16 residues. Germline CDR1 is LNHDA and CDR2 is SQIVND (reference sequence). V trimming: 4 bases; J trimming: 2 bases; junction bases outside the gene matches: 6. CDR3 in DNA: TGTGCCAGTAGTAGGTCTAGCGGGATCGCCTACAATGAGCAGTTCTTC. Its translation: CASSRSSGIAYNEQFF.

Only a few counts were recorded for this clone. The CDR3 nucleotides are TGTGCCAGCAGCTACAATCCCGGGACGGAAGCTTTCTTT. Amino acids: CASSYNPGTEAFF. The genes are TRBV6-1 and TRBJ1-1, with a weak D call TRBD1 (5 bases). The V gene lost 6 bases and the J gene lost 8 bases, with 16 bases spanning the gap. CDR3 length: 13 amino acids. Germline CDR1 reads MNHNS; CDR2 reads SASEGT.